This entry lists 25 T cell receptor beta chains sequenced from one sample in a study of PD-1 blockade in classical Hodgkin lymphoma. Autologous stem cell transplantation was followed by relapse in every patient, and brentuximab vedotin exposure varied. Clones were sequenced by immunoSEQ multiplex PCR, and TCRdb holds only the in-frame ones, with some missing. This repertoire shows tens of thousands of clones, 80% to 90% found once; its top ten account for over 12%. The sequenced sample was peripheral blood mononuclear cells (PBMCs), obtained at baseline. These receptors came from a human donor with classical Hodgkin lymphoma.

This clone was detected only once. The chain's CDR3 is CATSKSESPYEQYF. CDR3 sequence (DNA): TGTGCCACTTCGAAGTCAGAATCGCCCTACGAGCAGTACTTC. This chain joins TRBV14 and TRBJ2-7, with unresolved D. The CDR3 extends over 14 amino acids. Germline V gene lookup returns CDR1 SGHDN and CDR2 FVKESK. The V end was cut by 10 bases, the J end by 2 bases, with 18 bases between.

The chain carries TRBV19 and TRBJ1-1; perhaps TRBD1 as D (5 bases). The V end lost 1 base, the J end lost 4 bases, and 10 bases lay between the germline ends. Germline lookup yields CDR1 LNHDA and CDR2 SQIVND (reference sequence). CDR3 size: 14 residues. In DNA form, the CDR3 reads TGTGCCAGTAGTATAGGTGACAGAGTCACTGAAGCTTTCTTT. It codes for CASSIGDRVTEAFF. The full variable domain, rest sourced from reference TRBV19 and TRBJ1-1, is DGGITQSPKYLFRKEGQNVTLSCEQNLNHDAMYWYRQDPGQGLRLIYYSQIVNDFQKGDIAEGYSVSREKKESFPLTVTSAQKNPTAFYLCASSIGDRVTEAFFGQGTRLTVV.

The chain couples TRBV4-2 to TRBJ2-1, with a tentative D call TRBD1 (5 bases). Trimming cost V 0 bases and J 5 bases, with 11 bases left between them. Germline V gene lookup returns CDR1 LGHNA and CDR2 YNFKEQ. CDR3 length: 15 residues. The CDR3 DNA reads as TGTGCCAGCAGCCAAGAAAGCAGGGCGCACAATGAGCAGTTCTTC. Encoded protein: CASSQESRAHNEQFF.

The gene calls are TRBV27 and TRBJ2-3; the D gene is possibly TRBD2 (5 bases). Trimming cost V 6 bases and J 5 bases, with 12 bases left between them. The CDR3 is 13 residues long. The germline V gene has CDR1 MNHEY and CDR2 SMNVEV (reference sequence). The CDR3 region has the DNA TGTGCCAGCAGGGACTTTGCTAAAGATACGCAGTATTTT. Translating gives CASRDFAKDTQYF.

This clone was counted a few times. The J gene is TRBJ2-7, the V gene TRBV13; no clear D. The V gene's germline CDR1 is PRHDT and CDR2 FYEKMQ (reference sequence). The CDR3 sequence is 13 residues long. V dropped 2 bases and J dropped 0 bases, with 5 bases sitting between them. DNA of the CDR3: TGTGCCAGCAGCTTACGGTCCTCCTACGAGCAGTACTTC. This codes for CASSLRSSYEQYF.

This chain joins TRBV15 and TRBJ1-5; 9 positions agree with TRBD1. Germline lookup yields CDR1 LNHNV and CDR2 YYDKDF (reference sequence). J lost 6 bases, V lost 4 bases, and 4 bases had no gene match. This CDR3 spans 14 amino acids. CDR3: CATSTDRGSQPQHF. CDR3 DNA sequence: TGTGCCACCAGCACTGACAGGGGGAGTCAGCCCCAGCATTTT.

The chain links TRBV10-3 to TRBJ2-3, with TRBD2 matching 9 bases. The CDR3 extends over 13 amino acids. J was trimmed by 4 bases and V by 8 bases; bases with no gene match: 4. Germline assignment: CDR1 ENHRY and CDR2 SYGVKD. The CDR3 DNA reads TGTGCCATCGGGACTAGCAAGGCAGATACGCAGTATTTT. This codes for CAIGTSKADTQYF.

This clone was seen a single time. J is TRBJ2-2 and V is TRBV2; no reliable D call. Looked up from germline, CDR1 is SNHLY and CDR2 is FYNNEI. Trimming took off 2 bases at V and 2 bases at J, with 9 bases between the two ends. CDR3 size: 15 residues. CDR3 sequence: CASSEKVLNTGELFF. CDR3 coding DNA: TGTGCCAGCAGTGAAAAGGTTCTCAACACCGGGGAGCTGTTTTTT.

The gene calls are TRBV7-3 and TRBJ2-1; D may be TRBD1 or TRBD2 (5 bases each). V shed 2 bases and J shed 3 bases, with 8 bases lying between them. Germline V CDR1 and CDR2: SGHTA, FQGTGA. CDR3 length: 14 residues. Written as DNA, the CDR3 is TGTGCCAGCAGCTTAGGGGGAAGCTACAATGAGCAGTTCTTC. Its translation is CASSLGGSYNEQFF.

The chain has TRBV7-2 and TRBJ1-2, with 8 nucleotides matching TRBD1. The CDR3 has 14 residues. Germline lookup yields CDR1 SGHTA and CDR2 FQGNSA. Unmatched junction bases numbered 8, after V lost 3 bases and J lost 8 bases. CDR3 in amino acids: CASSFSRTGNGYTF. DNA for the CDR3: TGTGCCAGCAGCTTCTCCCGGACAGGGAACGGCTACACCTTC. Complete variable domain (other parts from reference TRBV7-2 and TRBJ1-2): GAGVSQSPSNKVTEKGKDVELRCDPISGHTALYWYRQSLGQGLEFLIYFQGNSAPDKSGLPSDRFSAERTGGSVSTLTIQRTQQEDSAVYLCASSFSRTGNGYTFGSGTRLTVV.

This chain joins TRBV30 and TRBJ2-7; D perhaps matches TRBD2 (5 bases). Deletions cut 2 bases from V and 5 bases from J, with 13 bases between. This CDR3 has 13 residues. Germline-derived CDR1 and CDR2 are GTSNPN and SVGIG (reference sequence). DNA for the CDR3: TGTGCCTGGAGTTCATATACAGCGGACGAGCAGTACTTC. Protein sequence: CAWSSYTADEQYF.

The chain combines TRBV18 with TRBJ1-1; D perhaps matches TRBD1 (5 bases). This CDR3 region has 16 residues. In germline, CDR1 is KGHSH, CDR2 LQKENI. Trimming left V 0 bases short and J 1 base short, with 12 bases between. This chain's CDR3 is CASSPPRGTPNTEAFF. CDR3 coding DNA: TGTGCCAGCTCACCACCCCGCGGGACTCCGAACACTGAAGCTTTCTTT.

The chain joins TRBV19 to TRBJ2-7; a possible D gene is TRBD1 (6 bases). Germline assignment: CDR1 LNHDA and CDR2 SQIVND (reference sequence). The CDR3 sequence is 15 residues long. Trimming removed 6 bases from V and 2 bases from J, with 17 bases in between. This CDR3 reads CASRPSGVGTYEQYF. CDR3 bases: TGTGCCAGTAGGCCATCAGGGGTAGGGACCTACGAGCAGTACTTC.

The chain couples TRBV6-1 to TRBJ2-1, with D possibly TRBD2 on 6 matching bases. The V gene's germline CDR1 is MNHNS and CDR2 SASEGT. V lost 3 bases, J lost 5 bases, and 14 bases lay in between. The CDR3 is 15 residues long. The CDR3 region has the DNA TGTGCCAGCAGTGAGGATCCGGGACTCAACAATGAGCAGTTCTTC. Translating it yields CASSEDPGLNNEQFF.

The chain is built from TRBV18 and TRBJ1-3; unclear D gene. Germline V gene lookup returns CDR1 KGHSH and CDR2 LQKENI. CDR3 length: 11 residues. V was shortened by 4 bases and J by 6 bases, with 4 bases between the two germline ends. The CDR3 region is CASSQLNTIYF. DNA of the CDR3: TGTGCCAGCTCACAGTTAAACACCATATATTTT.

In this sample, this clone turned up once. The CDR3 nucleotides read TGTGCCAGCAGCCAACTATACAATGAGCAGTTCTTC. Amino acids: CASSQLYNEQFF. V is TRBV14 and J is TRBJ2-1; D is ambiguous. The CDR3 covers 12 residues. Germline V CDR1 and CDR2: SGHDN, FVKESK. Trimming pared 2 bases from V and 4 bases from J, leaving 3 bases between.

This chain's CDR3 is CASSHPRGSSYEQYF. The DNA for the CDR3 is TGTGCCAGCAGCCACCCCAGGGGAAGCTCCTACGAGCAGTACTTC. The chain links TRBV11-2 to TRBJ2-7; the D gene is possibly TRBD1 (6 bases). Trimming removed 5 bases from V and 0 bases from J, with 14 bases in between. The CDR3 length is 15 residues. The germline gives CDR1 SGHAT, CDR2 FQNNGV.

The chain links TRBV28 to TRBJ1-2, with TRBD1 as a possible D gene (6 bases). The CDR3 runs to 14 residues. The V gene's germline CDR1 is MDHEN and CDR2 SYDVKM. V lost 5 bases and J lost 3, with 13 bases in between. The CDR3 DNA follows: TGTGCCAGCAGTCCCAACAGGGAACACTATGGCTACACCTTC. It specifies CASSPNREHYGYTF.

The chain employs TRBV5-6 and TRBJ1-3; D unclear. The CDR3 is 14 residues long. V lost 2 bases, J lost 0 bases, and 6 bases lay in between. CDR1 and CDR2 (germline): SGHDT, YYEEEE. The CDR3 region is CASSLSLSGNTIYF. CDR3 nucleotides: TGTGCCAGCAGCTTATCACTCTCTGGAAACACCATATATTTT.

The rearrangement joins TRBV5-8 to TRBJ1-1; D not resolved. The CDR3 loop spans 13 amino acids. V was pared by 2 bases and J by 7 bases, with 12 bases between. Germline loops: CDR1 SGHTS, CDR2 YDEGEE. The CDR3 DNA reads TGTGCCAGCAGCTTTTATACCAAGTATGAAGCTTTCTTT. Its protein is CASSFYTKYEAFF.

This sequence joins TRBV5-1 and TRBJ2-1; TRBD2 matches 12 bases. CDR1 SGHRS and CDR2 YFSETQ come from the germline V gene. The V and J ends lost 3 bases and 7 bases, in that order; junction bases with no gene match: 14. The CDR3 length is 18 residues. CDR3: CASSSLAGGPGLLNEQFF. The CDR3 DNA sequence: TGCGCCAGCAGCTCGCTAGCGGGGGGGCCTGGTTTGTTGAATGAGCAGTTCTTC. Full variable domain (remainder filled in from reference TRBV5-1 and TRBJ2-1): KAGVTQTPRYLIKTRGQQVTLSCSPISGHRSVSWYQQTPGQGLQFLFEYFSETQRNKGNFPGRFSGRQFSNSRSEMNVSTLELGDSALYLCASSSLAGGPGLLNEQFFGPGTRLTVL.

The rearrangement links TRBV6-5 to TRBJ1-2; D might be TRBD1 (6 bases). Trimming removed 5 bases at V and 4 bases at J, with 11 bases between. CDR1 MNHEY and CDR2 SVGAGI come from the germline V gene. The CDR3 spans 13 residues. CDR3 region: CASSRARGYGYTF. The CDR3 bases are TGTGCCAGCAGTAGGGCCAGGGGCTATGGCTACACCTTC.

V and J are TRBV10-2 and TRBJ1-3; no definite D call. V lost 8 bases and J lost 1, with 0 bases in between. The V gene's germline CDR1 is WSHSY and CDR2 SAAADI. The CDR3 sequence is 10 residues long. The CDR3 coding sequence is TGCGCCAGCTCTGGAAACACCATATATTTT. This codes for CASSGNTIYF.

The chain couples TRBV30 to TRBJ1-6; tentatively, D is TRBD1 (6 bases). The CDR3 sequence is 13 residues long. Germline assignment: CDR1 GTSNPN and CDR2 SVGIG (reference sequence). Deletions cut 5 bases from V and 10 bases from J, with 15 bases between. The CDR3 is CAWSTGVGSPLHF. The CDR3 nucleotides read TGTGCCTGGTCGACAGGAGTCGGATCACCCCTCCACTTT.

The chain combines TRBV10-3 with TRBJ2-3; 9 bases map to TRBD2. This CDR3 comprises 22 residues. V was clipped by 7 bases and J by 2 bases; unmatched bases: 28. CDR1 is ENHRY, CDR2 SYGVKD, per germline. The CDR3 sequence: CAINNRVQLAGDTADPTDTQYF. CDR3 DNA sequence: TGTGCCATCAATAACAGGGTACAACTAGCGGGTGACACGGCGGACCCCACAGATACGCAGTATTTT.